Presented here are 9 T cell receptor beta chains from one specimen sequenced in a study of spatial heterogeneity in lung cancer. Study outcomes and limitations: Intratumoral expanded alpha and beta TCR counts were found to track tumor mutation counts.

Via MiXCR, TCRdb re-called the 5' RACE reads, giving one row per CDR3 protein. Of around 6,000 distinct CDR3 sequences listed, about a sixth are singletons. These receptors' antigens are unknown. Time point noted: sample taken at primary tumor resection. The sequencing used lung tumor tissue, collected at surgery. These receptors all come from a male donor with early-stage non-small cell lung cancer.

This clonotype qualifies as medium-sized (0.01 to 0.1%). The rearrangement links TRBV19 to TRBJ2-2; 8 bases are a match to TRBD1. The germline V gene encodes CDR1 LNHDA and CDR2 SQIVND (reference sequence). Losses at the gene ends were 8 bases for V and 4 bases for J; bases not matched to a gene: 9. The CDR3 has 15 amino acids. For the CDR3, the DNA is TGTGCCAGTTTCCCAGGGGGCGCTGGCACCGGGGAGCTGTTTTTT. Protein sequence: CASFPGGAGTGELFF.

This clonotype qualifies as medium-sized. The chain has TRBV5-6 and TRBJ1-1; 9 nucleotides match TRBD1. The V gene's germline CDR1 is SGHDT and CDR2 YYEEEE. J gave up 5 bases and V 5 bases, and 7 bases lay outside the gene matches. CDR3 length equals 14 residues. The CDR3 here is CASSWGQGWTEAFF. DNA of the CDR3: TGTGCCAGCAGTTGGGGACAGGGCTGGACTGAAGCTTTCTTT.

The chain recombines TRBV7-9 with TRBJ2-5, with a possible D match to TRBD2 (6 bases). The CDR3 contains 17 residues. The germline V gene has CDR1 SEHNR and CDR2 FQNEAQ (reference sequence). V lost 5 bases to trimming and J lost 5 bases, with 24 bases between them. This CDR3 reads CASSRVAAIVVGETQYF. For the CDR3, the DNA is TGTGCCAGCAGCCGCGTAGCGGCTATTGTTGTTGGGGAGACCCAGTACTTC.

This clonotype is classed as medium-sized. The chain's CDR3 is CASSPRQGIQETQYF. CDR3 bases: TGTGCCAGCAGCCCGCGACAGGGTATCCAAGAGACCCAGTACTTC. This rearrangement joins TRBV9 to TRBJ2-5; TRBD1 matches at 7 bases. The CDR3 consists of 15 residues. J was trimmed by 1 base and V by 4 bases; bases with no gene match: 7. Germline V gives CDR1 SGDLS, CDR2 YYNGEE.

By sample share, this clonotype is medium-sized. CDR3 DNA: TGTGCCAGCAGCTTAGGGGGGTTGCTTGAGCAGTTCTTC. Translated: CASSLGGLLEQFF. V usage is TRBV7-2 and J usage is TRBJ2-1, with D perhaps assigned TRBD1 or TRBD2 (5 bases each). Germline V gene lookup returns CDR1 SGHTA and CDR2 FQGNSA. There are 13 residues in the CDR3. V dropped 1 base and J dropped 9 bases, with 10 bases sitting between them.

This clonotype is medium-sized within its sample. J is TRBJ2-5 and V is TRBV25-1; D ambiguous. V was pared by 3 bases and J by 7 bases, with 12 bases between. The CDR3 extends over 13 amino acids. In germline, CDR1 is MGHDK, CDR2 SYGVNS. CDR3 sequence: CASSDGARATQYF. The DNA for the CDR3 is TGTGCCAGCAGTGACGGAGCACGGGCGACCCAGTACTTC.

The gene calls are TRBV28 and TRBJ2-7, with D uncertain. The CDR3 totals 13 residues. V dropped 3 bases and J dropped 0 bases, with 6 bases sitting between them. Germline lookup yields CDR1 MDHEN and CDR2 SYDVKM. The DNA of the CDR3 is TGTGCCAGCAGTTTCACCATCTCCTACGAGCAGTACTTC. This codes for CASSFTISYEQYF.

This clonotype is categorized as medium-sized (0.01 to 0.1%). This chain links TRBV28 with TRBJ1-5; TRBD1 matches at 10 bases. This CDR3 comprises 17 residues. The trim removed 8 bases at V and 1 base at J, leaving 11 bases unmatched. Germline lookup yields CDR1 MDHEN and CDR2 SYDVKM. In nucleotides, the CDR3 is TGTGCCAGCCGATTGACAGGGGGCGATTACAGCAATCAGCCCCAGCATTTT. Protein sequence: CASRLTGGDYSNQPQHF.

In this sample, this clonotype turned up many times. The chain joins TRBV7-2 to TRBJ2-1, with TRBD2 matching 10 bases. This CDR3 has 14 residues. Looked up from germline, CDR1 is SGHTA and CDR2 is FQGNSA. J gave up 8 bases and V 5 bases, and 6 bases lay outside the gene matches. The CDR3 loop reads CASSPLAGSDEQFF. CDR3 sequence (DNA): TGTGCCAGCAGCCCACTAGCGGGGTCGGATGAGCAGTTCTTC.